This T cell receptor (beta chain) came from a study of memory CD4+ T cells and cytomegalovirus serostatus. The sort gate was single viable CD3+CD4+CD8-CD45RO+ cells for memory CD4+ T cells. Produced via immunoSEQ multiplex PCR; TCRdb's table is partial and in-frame only. The sample lists 35,000 to 50,000 clones, around three quarters occurring once. V dropped 4 bases and J dropped 7; count of bases not matched to a gene: 15. The CDR3 spans 18 residues. The sequence came from an adult in good health and CMV-seronegative. The chain combines TRBV5-3 with TRBJ2-1, with 12 bases that match TRBD1. TRBV5-3 is sorted into the ORF group, with uncertain function. Material: memory CD4+ T cells from blood. CDR3 sequence: CARSHPGTGGTLWNEQFF. CDR3 nucleotides: TGTGCCAGAAGCCATCCCGGGACAGGGGGCACCCTTTGGAATGAGCAGTTCTTC.